One sample yielded the 18 T cell receptor beta chains listed below, sequenced in a study of T cell responses to AZD1222 COVID-19 vaccine. Only in-frame clones appear in the TCRdb table, and some are missing; sequencing was by immunoSEQ multiplex PCR. The sample holds 120,000 to 150,000 clones, approximately 92% seen once. Sequenced material: peripheral blood, taken on day 0 of AZD1222 vaccination. The receptors were sampled from an adult in good health.

In this sample, this clone turned up once. The J gene is TRBJ2-7, the V gene TRBV27; perhaps TRBD1 as D (6 bases). Deletions cut 5 bases from V and 5 bases from J, with 16 bases between. The germline V gene has CDR1 MNHEY and CDR2 SMNVEV (reference sequence). The CDR3 is 14 amino acids. CDR3 loop: CASSPTGTSDEQYF. In nucleotides, the CDR3 is TGTGCCAGCAGTCCAACAGGGACGTCGGACGAGCAGTACTTC.

V usage is TRBV4-1 and J usage is TRBJ1-6; no reliable D call. V lost 1 base and J lost 9, with 10 bases in between. The CDR3 spans 14 residues. Germline CDR1 MGHRA, CDR2 YSYEKL. CDR3 amino acids: CASSQGSELSPLHF. The CDR3 DNA follows: TGCGCCAGCAGCCAAGGATCCGAACTTTCACCCCTCCACTTT.

This chain uses TRBV5-1 with TRBJ1-3; D is unclear. Germline values: CDR1 SGHRS, CDR2 YFSETQ. The CDR3 consists of 14 residues. The V gene lost 3 bases and the J gene lost 1 base, with 8 bases spanning the gap. CDR3 region: CASSWSNSGNTIYF. For the CDR3, the DNA is TGCGCCAGCAGCTGGTCCAATTCTGGAAACACCATATATTTT.

The chain couples TRBV6-2 or TRBV6-3 to TRBJ1-1, with a possible D match to TRBD1 (5 bases). This CDR3 comprises 18 residues. The V end lost 0 bases, the J end lost 5 bases, and 22 bases lay between the germline ends. The germline V gene encodes CDR1 MNHEY and CDR2 SVGEGT. In DNA, the CDR3 is TGTGCCAGCAGTTACTCGTCTTTGGCTCCTCTTGGGGGGACTGAAGCTTTCTTT. Residues: CASSYSSLAPLGGTEAFF.

The chain combines TRBV29-1 with TRBJ2-5, with 9 bases fitting TRBD2. J lost 5 bases, V lost 4 bases, and 23 bases had no gene match. This CDR3 comprises 19 residues. The germline CDR1 and CDR2 sequences are SQVTM and ANQGSEA. The CDR3 sequence: CSVARDGSRSSGRLETQYF. The CDR3 DNA sequence: TGCAGCGTTGCCCGGGACGGCTCCCGGAGTAGCGGGAGATTGGAGACCCAGTACTTC.

The rearrangement links TRBV6-5 to TRBJ2-1; D might be TRBD1 or TRBD2, each matching 5 bases. CDR1 MNHEY and CDR2 SVGAGI come from the germline V gene. Trimming cost V 6 bases and J 4 bases, with 16 bases left between them. The CDR3 runs to 15 residues. CDR3 DNA sequence: TGTGCCAGCAGCCTTACGGGACCTCCATACAATGAGCAGTTCTTC. Translating it yields CASSLTGPPYNEQFF.

The sample holds a few counts of this clone. V usage is TRBV25-1 and J usage is TRBJ1-5, with a tentative D call TRBD1 (5 bases). The CDR3 sequence is 16 residues long. Germline-derived CDR1 and CDR2 are MGHDK and SYGVNS. Deletions cut 1 base from V and 1 base from J, with 11 bases between. CDR3 in amino acids: CASSEWGRDSNQPQHF. Written as DNA, the CDR3 is TGTGCCAGCAGTGAATGGGGAAGGGACAGCAATCAGCCCCAGCATTTT. The whole variable domain, remainder taken from reference TRBV25-1 and TRBJ1-5, is EADIYQTPRYLVIGTGKKITLECSQTMGHDKMYWYQQDPGMELHLIHYSYGVNSTEKGDLSSESTVSRIRTEHFPLTLESARPSHTSQYLCASSEWGRDSNQPQHFGDGTRLSIL.

This sequence joins TRBV3-1 (or the pseudogene TRBV3-2) and TRBJ2-3; 10 positions match TRBD2. CDR1 is LGHDT and CDR2 is YNNKEL in the germline V gene (reference sequence). The J segment lost 6 bases and the V segment lost 9 bases, leaving 12 bases of the junction unmatched. CDR3 length equals 15 residues. CDR3 region: CASNGGSGRADTQYF. CDR3 in DNA: TGTGCCAGTAACGGCGGAAGCGGGAGGGCGGATACGCAGTATTTT.

This clone has just one count. The chain combines TRBV5-4 with TRBJ2-3, with TRBD1 matching 9 bases. Per germline, CDR1 SGHNT and CDR2 YYREEE (reference sequence). Unmatched junction bases numbered 2, after V lost 3 bases and J lost 9 bases. The CDR3 has 12 residues. The CDR3 spells CASSSQGATQYF. The DNA of the CDR3 is TGTGCCAGCAGCTCACAGGGGGCCACGCAGTATTTT.

J is TRBJ1-1 and V is TRBV21-1. TRBV21-1 is an annotated pseudogene. The CDR3 consists of 17 residues. CDR3 region: CASSKAPPAKGYTEAFF. In nucleotides, the CDR3 is TGTGCCAGCAGCAAAGCGCCCCCTGCTAAAGGGTACACTGAGGCTTTCTTT.

The CDR3 reads CASSFRGNTEAFF. The CDR3 coding sequence is TGTGCCAGCAGTTTCCGTGGGAACACTGAAGCTTTCTTT. The V gene is TRBV28, the J gene TRBJ1-1, with unresolved D. The CDR3 has 13 amino acids. Trimming pared 3 bases from V and 1 base from J, leaving 6 bases between. The germline gives CDR1 MDHEN, CDR2 SYDVKM.

The rearrangement links TRBV11-3 to TRBJ1-5, with 8 bases aligning to TRBD1. Germline lookup yields CDR1 SGHNT and CDR2 YENEEA. V lost 1 base to trimming and J lost 7 bases; unmatched junction nucleotides: 12. The CDR3 length is 17 residues. CDR3 amino acids: CASSLVIRTGFKQPQHF. CDR3 DNA sequence: TGTGCCAGCAGCTTAGTCATCCGGACAGGGTTTAAGCAGCCCCAGCATTTT.

This chain connects TRBV28 to TRBJ1-5; D possibly corresponds to TRBD1 (5 bases). The CDR3 length is 14 residues. The V gene lost 8 bases and the J gene lost 5 bases, with 16 bases spanning the gap. The germline V gene encodes CDR1 MDHEN and CDR2 SYDVKM. The CDR3: CASRSLGLYQPQHF. The CDR3 DNA follows: TGTGCCAGCCGCAGTCTGGGGCTGTATCAGCCCCAGCATTTT.

The chain recombines TRBV6-1 with TRBJ2-7; D not resolved. The CDR3 is 12 amino acids. The germline gives CDR1 MNHNS, CDR2 SASEGT. The germline V and J ends were trimmed by 3 bases and 4 bases, with 7 bases remaining between them. DNA for the CDR3: TGTGCCAGCAGTGATCCAGGTTACGAGCAGTACTTC. Its translation is CASSDPGYEQYF.

This CDR3 reads CASSRVLHGPSSYEQYF. The CDR3 DNA reads TGTGCCAGCAGCCGAGTTTTACACGGGCCGAGCTCCTACGAGCAGTACTTC. The chain recombines TRBV3-1 (or the pseudogene TRBV3-2) with TRBJ2-7; D is unclear. Germline V gene data show CDR1 as LGHDT and CDR2 as YNNKEL (reference sequence). The CDR3 runs 17 residues. Between the trimmed V and J ends, which lost 4 bases and 0 bases, there was a span of 19 bases.

The CDR3 region has the DNA TGTGCCAGCGGCATAAACAGGGAACTGGGGGGCTACACCTTC. Translation: CASGINRELGGYTF. This chain connects TRBV7-9 to TRBJ1-2; D perhaps matches TRBD1 (6 bases). The CDR3 sequence is 14 residues long. The germline CDR1 and CDR2 sequences are SEHNR and FQNEAQ (reference sequence). The germline V and J ends were trimmed by 8 bases and 8 bases, with 21 bases remaining between them.

V gene TRBV19 combines with J gene TRBJ1-6; D is perhaps TRBD1 (6 bases). Germline V gene lookup returns CDR1 LNHDA and CDR2 SQIVND (reference sequence). The CDR3 has 13 amino acids. V was pared by 7 bases and J by 9 bases, with 13 bases between. The CDR3, as DNA: TGTGCCAGTAACCACAGGGAGGTTTCACCCCTCCACTTT. As protein: CASNHREVSPLHF.

This sequence joins TRBV5-4 and TRBJ1-1; D unresolved. CDR3 length equals 15 residues. The V end was cut by 2 bases, the J end by 1 base, with 12 bases between. Germline V lookup: CDR1 SGHNT, CDR2 YYREEE (reference sequence). The CDR3 loop reads CASSLGKTGNTEAFF. CDR3 sequence (DNA): TGTGCCAGCAGCTTAGGGAAAACGGGGAACACTGAAGCTTTCTTT.